This T cell receptor (beta chain) came from a study of cytomegalovirus exposure and HLA in healthy donors. Study-wide points: A link between a missense DCLRE1C variant and TCR beta V- and J-gene trimming emerged from a later analysis.

Although they were nominally healthy when sampled, donors likely had unrecorded immune exposures. Regarding this clone: As yet, its antigen is unknown.

The PCR employed 60 Vbeta primers together with 13 Jbeta primers. Sequencing used immunoSEQ multiplex PCR; TCRdb keeps in-frame clones, though not all of them. This sample has some 130,000 clones, with 70% to 85% found just once. The TCR comes from a female donor in good health and CMV-seronegative. Sequenced input: PBMCs.

CDR3 nucleotide sequence: TGTGCCAGCAGCTTTTCCTTGACTCCAACTAATGAAAAACTGTTTTTT. Its protein is CASSFSLTPTNEKLFF. The chain carries TRBV7-9 and TRBJ1-4; D gene uncertain. Germline V lookup: CDR1 SEHNR, CDR2 FQNEAQ (reference sequence). With 3 bases removed from V and 0 bases from J, the gap between germline ends came to 11 bases. The CDR3 runs 16 residues. Drawing the rest from reference TRBV7-9 and TRBJ1-4, the complete variable domain is DTGVSQNPRHKITKRGQNVTFRCDPISEHNRLYWYRQTLGQGPEFLTYFQNEAQLEKSRLLSDRFSAERPKGSFSTLEIQRTEQGDSAMYLCASSFSLTPTNEKLFFGSGTQLSVL.